The sequence of this T cell receptor beta chain was determined in a study of cytomegalovirus exposure and HLA in healthy donors. General study points: For TCR beta chains, V- and J-gene trimming was later linked to a missense DCLRE1C variant.

With respect to this clone: Its antigen is not identified.

PCR employed 60 Vbeta and 13 Jbeta primers. TCRdb keeps only in-frame clones here, not all; method: immunoSEQ multiplex PCR. This sample has about 100,000 clones, with about four fifths found just once. Unmatched junction bases numbered 9, after V lost 6 bases and J lost 3 bases. The CDR3 spans 18 residues. Germline V lookup: CDR1 LNHDA, CDR2 SQIVND (reference sequence). The chain employs TRBV19 and TRBJ2-6; 12 nucleotides align to TRBD1. The sequence was collected from a female donor in good health and CMV-seropositive. What was sequenced was PBMCs. The CDR3 DNA sequence: TGTGCCAGTAGGATGCCGGGACAGGGGGCGCTTGGGGCCAACGTCCTGACTTTC. Its protein is CASRMPGQGALGANVLTF.